This T cell receptor (beta chain) came from a study of cytomegalovirus exposure and HLA in healthy donors. Clones were read by immunoSEQ multiplex PCR, and TCRdb kept only the in-frame ones, dropping some. The sample has 130,000 to 150,000 clones; about 88% are singletons. Study-wide results and limits: The CMV antigen specificity of a few CMV-associated chains was confirmed through in vitro analysis.

Germline V gene data show CDR1 as SGDLS and CDR2 as YYNGEE. V lost 0 bases and J lost 8, with 23 bases in between. CDR3 size: 17 residues. This clone was seen just once. What it binds is unknown. The sequencing input was PBMCs. The rearrangement uses TRBV9 and TRBJ1-2; D might be TRBD1 (5 bases). The TCR originated in a woman in her late teens or twenties in good health and CMV-seropositive. CDR3 in DNA: TGTGCCAGCAGCGTAGCTGGGGCGGGACGGCTCTCAAAAGGCTACACCTTC. It yields the protein CASSVAGAGRLSKGYTF.